This is a list of T cell receptor beta chains from one sample in a study of CD8 T cells in ankylosing spondylitis. Via MiXCR, TCRdb re-called the 5' RACE reads, giving one row per CDR3 protein. The sample shows 240,000 or so distinct CDR3 sequences, roughly 10% of them seen only once. Sequenced input: blood, either unsorted or a sorted T cell fraction (not recorded which). Every receptor here comes from a male donor with ankylosing spondylitis or in good health (not recorded which). Both conserved end residues are part of each CDR3. The order of the fields is J gene, V gene, clone size, D gene, CDR3 length, CDR3 protein, CDR3 DNA. A D gene is named only where the DNA matches it firmly. Clone size appears in some rows only: once, few, many, or a class for an expanded clone.

TRBJ2-3	TRBV2	NA	NA	14	CARRPAQSTDTQYF	TGTGCCAGGCGCCCGGCTCAAAGCACAGATACGCAGTATTTT
TRBJ2-1	TRBV7-6	NA	NA	14	CASSLRGAGNEQFF	TGTGCCAGCAGCTTGCGGGGAGCTGGAAATGAGCAGTTCTTC
TRBJ2-5	TRBV5-8	many	NA	14	CASSLGVGQPTQYF	TGTGCCAGCAGCCTGGGCGTCGGCCAGCCGACCCAGTACTTC
TRBJ1-1	TRBV5-1	few	NA	16	CASTIGWGRGNTEAFF	TGCGCCAGCACGATTGGTTGGGGGAGAGGGAACACTGAAGCTTTCTTT
TRBJ1-1	TRBV4-1	many	NA	14	CASSSIGQLTEAFF	TGCGCCAGCAGCTCCATCGGACAATTGACTGAAGCTTTCTTT
TRBJ1-5	TRBV30	few	NA	12	CAWGTLGQPQHF	TGTGCCTGGGGGACCCTCGGGCAGCCCCAGCATTTT
TRBJ2-3	TRBV4-2	NA	TRBD2	18	CASSPTTSGGSPTDTQYF	TGTGCCAGCAGCCCCACGACTAGCGGGGGCTCCCCCACAGATACGCAGTATTTT
TRBJ1-1	TRBV20-1	NA	NA	14	CSPSGAVQGTEAFF	TGCAGCCCTAGCGGGGCGGTACAAGGCACTGAAGCTTTCTTT
TRBJ1-2	TRBV12-5	few	NA	14	CASGHEGLNYGYTF	TGTGCTAGTGGCCACGAGGGGCTAAACTATGGCTACACCTTC
TRBJ1-3	TRBV20-1	NA	TRBD1	19	CSGPAPGQGAEDSGNTIYF	TGCAGTGGCCCGGCGCCGGGACAGGGGGCGGAGGACTCTGGAAACACCATATATTTT
TRBJ1-2	TRBV6-6	many	NA	12	CASSAKLDSYTF	TGTGCCAGCAGTGCAAAATTGGATAGCTACACCTTC
TRBJ1-1	TRBV12-3/TRBV12-4	NA	NA	11	CASSLFTEAFF	TGTGCCAGCAGTTTGTTCACTGAAGCTTTCTTT
TRBJ2-1	TRBV5-6	many	NA	13	CASSFGGSWEQFF	TGTGCCAGCAGCTTTGGTGGATCTTGGGAGCAGTTCTTC
TRBJ1-2	TRBV5-1	many	TRBD1	16	CASSLAHGQENYGYTF	TGCGCCAGCAGCTTGGCCCACGGACAGGAAAACTATGGCTACACCTTC
TRBJ2-3	TRBV9	many	NA	16	CASSLFSVLKDQTQYF	TGTGCCAGCAGCCTCTTTTCCGTTTTAAAAGATCAGACGCAGTATTTT
TRBJ1-2	TRBV11-2	few	NA	13	CASSLAGADGYTF	TGTGCCAGCAGCTTAGCGGGGGCGGATGGCTACACCTTC
TRBJ2-3	TRBV2	many	NA	13	CASSANRGDTQYF	TGTGCCAGCAGTGCCAATCGTGGGGATACGCAGTATTTT
TRBJ2-5	TRBV29-1	many	NA	15	CSVVRPGEYQETQYF	TGCAGCGTTGTTCGGCCAGGAGAGTACCAAGAGACCCAGTACTTC
TRBJ2-5	TRBV4-2	NA	TRBD2	20	CASSQPPAHQSGGPPVTQYF	TGTGCCAGCAGCCAACCTCCAGCCCATCAAAGCGGGGGGCCTCCCGTGACCCAGTACTTC
TRBJ1-6	TRBV10-1	many	NA	14	CASSSGQTNSPLHF	TGCGCCAGCAGTTCCGGACAGACCAATTCACCCCTCCACTTT
TRBJ2-7	TRBV5-1	many	TRBD2	15	CASTPGASGSYEQYF	TGCGCCAGCACCCCCGGGGCTAGCGGATCCTACGAGCAGTACTTC
TRBJ2-7	TRBV19	few	NA	15	CASSIRSESGYEQYF	TGTGCCAGTAGTATACGGAGCGAATCGGGCTACGAGCAGTACTTC